Each of the 10 T cell receptor beta chains below was sequenced from the same sample in a study of blood T cell repertoires in COVID-19. The method was immunoSEQ multiplex PCR; TCRdb's version includes in-frame clones alone and lacks a portion of them. Altogether 200,000 to 250,000 clones are present, 75% to 90% being singletons, with the ten largest covering 3%. The sample comprised peripheral blood. The receptors come from a woman in her twenties or thirties who had recovered from COVID-19.

This CDR3 is CASSQDSGQGAYEQYF. In DNA, the CDR3 is TGTGCCAGCAGCCAAGATTCGGGACAGGGGGCCTACGAGCAGTACTTC. This rearrangement joins TRBV3-1 (or the pseudogene TRBV3-2) to TRBJ2-7, with TRBD1 matching over 11 bases. Germline assignment: CDR1 LGHDT and CDR2 YNNKEL (reference sequence). V lost 0 bases, J lost 2 bases, and 3 bases stayed unmatched. CDR3 length: 16 amino acids.

The chain couples TRBV5-1 to TRBJ2-5; TRBD1 aligns across 7 bases. The germline gives CDR1 SGHRS, CDR2 YFSETQ. Germline trimming cut 4 bases from V and 2 bases from J; bases unmatched to any gene: 17. This CDR3 is built from 18 residues. CDR3 region: CASSLQIGQRQGQETQYF. As DNA, the CDR3 is TGCGCCAGCAGCCTACAAATCGGTCAACGACAGGGACAAGAGACCCAGTACTTC.

The chain is built from TRBV5-4 and TRBJ2-3; 8 bases fit TRBD2. The CDR3 is made up of 15 amino acids. Germline-derived CDR1 and CDR2 are SGHNT and YYREEE (reference sequence). Germline trimming cut 0 bases from V and 5 bases from J; bases unmatched to any gene: 5. CDR3 nucleotides: TGTGCCAGCAGCTTGGGACGGGGGGGCCGAGATACGCAGTATTTT. Translating gives CASSLGRGGRDTQYF.

V is TRBV19 and J is TRBJ1-1; possible D gene TRBD1, 5 bases. Trimming removed 3 bases at V and 0 bases at J, with 14 bases between. Germline-derived CDR1 and CDR2 are LNHDA and SQIVND (reference sequence). This CDR3 is 16 amino acids long. The CDR3 DNA reads as TGTGCCAGTAGTATCGCCCAGGGATATATGAACACTGAAGCTTTCTTT. Translated: CASSIAQGYMNTEAFF.

This clone was counted between two and nine times. The V call is TRBV10-1, the J call TRBJ2-7; 10 bases are shared with TRBD1. From germline, CDR1 is WNHNN and CDR2 SYGVQD (reference sequence). This CDR3 has 15 residues. V was clipped by 3 bases and J by 5 bases; unmatched bases: 7. This CDR3 is CASSDRGQGFDEQYF. CDR3 nucleotides: TGCGCCAGCAGTGACCGGGGACAGGGGTTCGACGAGCAGTACTTC.

This chain connects TRBV2 to TRBJ1-5, with D unclear. Germline loops: CDR1 SNHLY, CDR2 FYNNEI. There are 15 residues in the CDR3. The V end lost 4 bases, the J end lost 2 bases, and 12 bases lay between the germline ends. CDR3 protein: CASSVAGLGNQPQHF. CDR3 in DNA: TGTGCCAGCAGTGTCGCGGGGTTGGGCAATCAGCCCCAGCATTTT.

The gene calls are TRBV7-8 and TRBJ1-5; 9 positions agree with TRBD1. V trimming: 0 bases; J trimming: 5 bases; junction bases outside the gene matches: 2. Germline V CDR1 and CDR2: SGHVS, FQNEAQ. The CDR3 totals 15 residues. This CDR3 reads CASSLAGTGHQPQHF. The CDR3 DNA is TGTGCCAGCAGCTTAGCGGGGACAGGGCATCAGCCCCAGCATTTT.

This chain uses TRBV6-5 with TRBJ1-2; D is unresolved. This CDR3 region has 12 residues. The ends were cut back, 8 bases at V and 4 bases at J, with 11 bases in the middle. Germline-derived CDR1 and CDR2 are MNHEY and SVGAGI. CDR3 coding DNA: TGTGCCAGCTGGGTGTCGGGCTATGGCTACACCTTC. This codes for CASWVSGYGYTF.

V and J are TRBV4-2 and TRBJ1-6; no clear D gene. Germline V gives CDR1 LGHNA, CDR2 YNFKEQ. This CDR3 comprises 14 residues. With 0 bases removed from V and 4 bases from J, the gap between germline ends came to 4 bases. The CDR3, as DNA: TGTGCCAGCAGCCAAGACAGTTATAATTCACCCCTCCACTTT. Its protein is CASSQDSYNSPLHF.

The chain carries TRBV19 and TRBJ2-7; maybe TRBD2 (6 bases). The V and J ends lost 3 bases and 3 bases respectively, with 15 bases between them. The CDR3 totals 15 residues. CDR1 and CDR2 from the germline V gene are LNHDA and SQIVND (reference sequence). Here the CDR3 DNA reads TGTGCCAGTAGTATTACGGCGGGGAACATCTACGAGCAGTACTTC. It translates to CASSITAGNIYEQYF.